This T cell receptor (beta chain) derives from a study of beta chain features in type 1 diabetes. Regarding the study as a whole: Type 1 diabetes patients had TCRB CDR3s that were shorter (moderately but significantly so) in all four CD4+ subsets.

All of the isolated RNA was reverse transcribed, so expressed TCRB transcripts were sequenced. Here immunoSEQ multiplex PCR was the method, and the copy in TCRdb shows in-frame clones only, minus some. The top ten hold over 0.45% of the sample, which has 400,000 or so clones, 8.5% to 10% seen once. Turning to this clone: What it recognizes is unknown.

Trimming at V came to 11 bases and at J to 0 bases, leaving 10 bases not matched to a gene. This CDR3 has 15 residues. Germline V gene sequence: CDR1 MDHEN, CDR2 SYDVKM. This clonotype was sampled from a man aged 25 to 45 with type 1 diabetes. The sequenced sample was central memory CD4+ T cells from blood. The rearrangement joins TRBV28 to TRBJ2-7, with 10 bases aligning to TRBD2. Here the CDR3 reads CAAGGGLAASYEQYF. The DNA of the CDR3 is TGTGCCGCCGGGGGCGGACTAGCGGCCTCCTACGAGCAGTACTTC.